The TCR beta chain under discussion was sequenced for a study of blood T cell repertoires in COVID-19. Study context: Spain, Italy and the United States supplied samples that represented acute and convalescent COVID-19. The cDNA or gDNA used as material had been derived from T cells, B-cell-depleted T cells, or PBMCs.

Authors' analysis steps: How many nucleated cells were present was estimated from reference gene primer amplification. The data were produced by immunoSEQ multiplex PCR, yet TCRdb's version contains in-frame clones alone and is incomplete. V and J calls and clone size are as listed in that table; D and trimming were resolved from the DNA. The sample yields fewer than 200,000 clones, 80% to 90% seen once. This CDR3 spans 12 amino acids. Germline V gives CDR1 ENHRY, CDR2 SYGVKD. Trimming left V 6 bases short and J 7 bases short, with 12 bases between. Followed longitudinally, the Seattle patients had been enrolled during active infection.

The sequence was collected from a woman between 65 and 79 years old with COVID-19, enrolled during active disease. This chain joins TRBV10-3 and TRBJ2-5; the D gene is possibly TRBD2 (6 bases). What was sequenced was peripheral blood. The CDR3 protein is CAISGTEGTQYF. For the CDR3, the DNA is TGTGCCATCAGCGGAACGGAGGGGACCCAGTACTTC.